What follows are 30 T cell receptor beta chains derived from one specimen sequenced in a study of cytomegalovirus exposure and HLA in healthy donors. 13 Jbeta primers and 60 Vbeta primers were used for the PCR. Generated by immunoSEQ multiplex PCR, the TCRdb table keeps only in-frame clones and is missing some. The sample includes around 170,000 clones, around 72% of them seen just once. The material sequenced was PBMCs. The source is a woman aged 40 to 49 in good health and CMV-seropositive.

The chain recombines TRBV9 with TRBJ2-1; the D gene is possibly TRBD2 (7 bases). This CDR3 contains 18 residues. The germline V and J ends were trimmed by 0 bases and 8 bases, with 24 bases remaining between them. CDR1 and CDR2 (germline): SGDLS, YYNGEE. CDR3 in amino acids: CASSVGGVGGPPGDEQFF. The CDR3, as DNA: TGTGCCAGCAGCGTAGGAGGGGTGGGGGGGCCCCCAGGGGATGAGCAGTTCTTC.

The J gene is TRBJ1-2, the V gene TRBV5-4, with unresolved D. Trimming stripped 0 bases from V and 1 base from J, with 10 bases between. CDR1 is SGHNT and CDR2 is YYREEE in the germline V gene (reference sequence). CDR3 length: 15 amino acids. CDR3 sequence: CASSLARSGNYGYTF. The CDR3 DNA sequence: TGTGCCAGCAGCTTGGCTAGGAGCGGTAACTATGGCTACACCTTC.

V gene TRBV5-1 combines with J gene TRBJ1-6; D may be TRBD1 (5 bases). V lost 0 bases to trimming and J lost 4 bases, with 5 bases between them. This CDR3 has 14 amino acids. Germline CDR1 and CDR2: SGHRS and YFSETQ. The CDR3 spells CASSLGTYNSPLHF. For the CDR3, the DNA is TGCGCCAGCAGCTTGGGGACATATAATTCACCCCTCCACTTT.

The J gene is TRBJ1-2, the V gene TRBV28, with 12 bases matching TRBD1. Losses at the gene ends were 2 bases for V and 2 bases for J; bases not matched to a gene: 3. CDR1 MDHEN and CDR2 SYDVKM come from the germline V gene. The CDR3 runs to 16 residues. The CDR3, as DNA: TGTGCCAGCAGTTTAGGGACAGGGGGCCGGAACTATGGCTACACCTTC. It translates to CASSLGTGGRNYGYTF.

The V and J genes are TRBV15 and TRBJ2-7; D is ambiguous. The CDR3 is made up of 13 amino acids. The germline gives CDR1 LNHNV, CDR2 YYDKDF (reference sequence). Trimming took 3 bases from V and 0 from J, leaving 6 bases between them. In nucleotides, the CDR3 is TGTGCCACCAGCAGCATAGACTCCTACGAGCAGTACTTC. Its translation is CATSSIDSYEQYF.

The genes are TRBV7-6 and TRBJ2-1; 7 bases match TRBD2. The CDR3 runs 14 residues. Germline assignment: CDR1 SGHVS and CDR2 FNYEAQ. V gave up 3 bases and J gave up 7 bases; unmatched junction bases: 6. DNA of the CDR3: TGTGCCAGCAGCTTGACAGCGGGAACTAATGAGCAGTTCTTC. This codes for CASSLTAGTNEQFF.

Written as DNA, the CDR3 is TGTGCCAGTAGAACGCGCGGGGCCCTTAACACCCTCACTGAGCAGTTCTTC. It encodes CASRTRGALNTLTEQFF. V is TRBV19 and J is TRBJ2-1; possibly TRBD2 for D (6 bases). CDR1 LNHDA and CDR2 SQIVND come from the germline V gene (reference sequence). The CDR3 is made up of 17 amino acids. Between the trimmed V and J ends, which lost 6 bases and 9 bases, there was a span of 27 bases.

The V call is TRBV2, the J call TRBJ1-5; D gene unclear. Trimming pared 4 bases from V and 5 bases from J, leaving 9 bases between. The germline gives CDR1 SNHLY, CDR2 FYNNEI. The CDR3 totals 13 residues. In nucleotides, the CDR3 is TGTGCCAGCAGTGTTGGCATCGATCAGCCCCAGCATTTT. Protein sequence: CASSVGIDQPQHF. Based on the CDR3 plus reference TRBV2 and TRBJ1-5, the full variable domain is EPEVTQTPSHQVTQMGQEVILRCVPISNHLYFYWYRQILGQKVEFLVSFYNNEISEKSEIFDDQFSVERPDGSNFTLKIRSTKLEDSAMYFCASSVGIDQPQHFGDGTRLSIL.

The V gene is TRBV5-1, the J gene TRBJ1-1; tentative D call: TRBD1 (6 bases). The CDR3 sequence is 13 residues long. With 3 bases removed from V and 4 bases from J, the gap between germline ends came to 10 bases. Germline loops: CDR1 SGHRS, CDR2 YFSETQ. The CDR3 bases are TGCGCCAGCAGCTCACAGGGTAGCACTGAAGCTTTCTTT. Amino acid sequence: CASSSQGSTEAFF. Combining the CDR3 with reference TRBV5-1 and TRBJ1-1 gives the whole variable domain KAGVTQTPRYLIKTRGQQVTLSCSPISGHRSVSWYQQTPGQGLQFLFEYFSETQRNKGNFPGRFSGRQFSNSRSEMNVSTLELGDSALYLCASSSQGSTEAFFGQGTRLTVV.

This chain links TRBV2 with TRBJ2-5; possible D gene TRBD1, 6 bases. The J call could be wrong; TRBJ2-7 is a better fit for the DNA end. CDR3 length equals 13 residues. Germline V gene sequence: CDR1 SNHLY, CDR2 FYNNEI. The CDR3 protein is CASSAGTIYEQYF. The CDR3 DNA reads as TGTGCCAGCAGTGCCGGGACAATCTACGAGCAGTACTTC.

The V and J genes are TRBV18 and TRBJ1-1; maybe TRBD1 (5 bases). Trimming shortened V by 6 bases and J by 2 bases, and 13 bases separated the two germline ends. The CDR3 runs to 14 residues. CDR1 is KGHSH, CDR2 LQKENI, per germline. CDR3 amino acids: CASSLGRGNTEAFF. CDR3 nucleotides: TGTGCCAGCTCCCTGGGAAGGGGAAACACTGAAGCTTTCTTT. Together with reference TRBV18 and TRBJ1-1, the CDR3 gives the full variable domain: NAGVMQNPRHLVRRRGQEARLRCSPMKGHSHVYWYRQLPEEGLKFMVYLQKENIIDESGMPKERFSAEFPKEGPSILRIQQVVRGDSAAYFCASSLGRGNTEAFFGQGTRLTVV.

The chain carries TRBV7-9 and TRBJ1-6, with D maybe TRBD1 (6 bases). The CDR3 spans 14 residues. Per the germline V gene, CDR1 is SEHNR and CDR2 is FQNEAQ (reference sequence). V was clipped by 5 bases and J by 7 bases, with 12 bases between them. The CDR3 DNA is TGTGCCAGCAGCCCCCCCACAGGGAATTCACCCCTCCACTTT. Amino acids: CASSPPTGNSPLHF. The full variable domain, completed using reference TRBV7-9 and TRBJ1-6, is DTGVSQNPRHKITKRGQNVTFRCDPISEHNRLYWYRQTLGQGPEFLTYFQNEAQLEKSRLLSDRFSAERPKGSFSTLEIQRTEQGDSAMYLCASSPPTGNSPLHFGNGTRLTVT.

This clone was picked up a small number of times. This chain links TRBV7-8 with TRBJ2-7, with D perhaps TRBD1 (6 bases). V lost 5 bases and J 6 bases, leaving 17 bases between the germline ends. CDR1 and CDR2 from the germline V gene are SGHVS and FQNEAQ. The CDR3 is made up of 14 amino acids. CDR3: CASSTRTAEGEQYF. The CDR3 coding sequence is TGTGCCAGCAGCACCCGGACAGCCGAGGGCGAGCAGTACTTC.

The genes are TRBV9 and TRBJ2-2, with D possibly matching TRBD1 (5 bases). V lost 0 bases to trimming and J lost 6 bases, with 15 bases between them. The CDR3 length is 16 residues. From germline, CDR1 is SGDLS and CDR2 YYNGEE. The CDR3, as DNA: TGTGCCAGCAGCGTAGTCCCGGCAGGGTCCCCCGGGGAGCTGTTTTTT. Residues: CASSVVPAGSPGELFF.

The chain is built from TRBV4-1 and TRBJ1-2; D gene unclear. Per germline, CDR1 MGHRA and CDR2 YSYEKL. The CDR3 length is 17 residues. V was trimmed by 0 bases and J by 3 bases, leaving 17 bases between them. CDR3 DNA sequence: TGCGCCAGCAGCCAAGATACCCAAACAGCCCTATACTATGGCTACACCTTC. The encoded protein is CASSQDTQTALYYGYTF.

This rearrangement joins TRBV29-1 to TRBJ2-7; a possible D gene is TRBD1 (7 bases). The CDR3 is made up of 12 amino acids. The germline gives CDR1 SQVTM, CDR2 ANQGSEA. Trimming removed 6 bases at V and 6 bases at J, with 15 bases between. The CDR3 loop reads CSVAGQSSEQYF. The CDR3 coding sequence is TGCAGCGTGGCGGGACAGTCGAGCGAGCAGTACTTC.

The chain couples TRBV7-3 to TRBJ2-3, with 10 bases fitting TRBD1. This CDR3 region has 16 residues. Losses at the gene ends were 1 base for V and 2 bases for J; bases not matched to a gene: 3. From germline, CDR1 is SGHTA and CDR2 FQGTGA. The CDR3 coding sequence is TGTGCCAGCAGCTTAAGGGACAGGGGTGTCACAGATACGCAGTATTTT. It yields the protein CASSLRDRGVTDTQYF. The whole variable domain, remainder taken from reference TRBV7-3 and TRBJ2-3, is GAGVSQTPSNKVTEKGKYVELRCDPISGHTALYWYRQSLGQGPEFLIYFQGTGAADDSGLPNDRFFAVRPEGSVSTLKIQRTERGDSAVYLCASSLRDRGVTDTQYFGPGTRLTVL.

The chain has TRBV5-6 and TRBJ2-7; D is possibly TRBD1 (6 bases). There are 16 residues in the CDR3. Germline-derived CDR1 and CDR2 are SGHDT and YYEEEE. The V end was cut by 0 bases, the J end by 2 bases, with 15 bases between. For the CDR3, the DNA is TGTGCCAGCAGCTTGGCCGCAGGGGCGATTACCTACGAGCAGTACTTC. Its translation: CASSLAAGAITYEQYF.

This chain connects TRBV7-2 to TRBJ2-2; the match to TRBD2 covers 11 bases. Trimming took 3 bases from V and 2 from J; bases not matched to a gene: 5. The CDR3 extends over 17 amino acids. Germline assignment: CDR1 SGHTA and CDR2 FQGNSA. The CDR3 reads CASSLASGGTNTGELFF. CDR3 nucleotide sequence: TGTGCCAGCAGCTTGGCTAGCGGGGGGACAAACACCGGGGAGCTGTTTTTT.

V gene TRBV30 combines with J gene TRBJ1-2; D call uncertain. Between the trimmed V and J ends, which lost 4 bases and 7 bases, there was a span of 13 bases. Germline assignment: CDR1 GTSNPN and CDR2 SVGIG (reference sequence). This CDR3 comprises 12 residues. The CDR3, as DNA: TGTGCCTGGATGACACCGAGTGGTGGCTACACCTTC. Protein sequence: CAWMTPSGGYTF.

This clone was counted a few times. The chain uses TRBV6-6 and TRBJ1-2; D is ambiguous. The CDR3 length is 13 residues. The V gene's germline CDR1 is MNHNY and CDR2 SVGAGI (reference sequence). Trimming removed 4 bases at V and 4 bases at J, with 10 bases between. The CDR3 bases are TGTGCCAGCAGTTCCCCTTGGGCCTATGGCTACACCTTC. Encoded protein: CASSSPWAYGYTF.

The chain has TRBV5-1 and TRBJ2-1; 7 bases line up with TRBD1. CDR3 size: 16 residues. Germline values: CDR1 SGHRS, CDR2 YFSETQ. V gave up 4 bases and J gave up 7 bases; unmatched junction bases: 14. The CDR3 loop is CASSTRRSGQANEQFF. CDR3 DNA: TGCGCCAGCAGCACCAGGAGGTCCGGACAGGCAAATGAGCAGTTCTTC. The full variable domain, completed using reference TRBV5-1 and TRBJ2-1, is KAGVTQTPRYLIKTRGQQVTLSCSPISGHRSVSWYQQTPGQGLQFLFEYFSETQRNKGNFPGRFSGRQFSNSRSEMNVSTLELGDSALYLCASSTRRSGQANEQFFGPGTRLTVL.

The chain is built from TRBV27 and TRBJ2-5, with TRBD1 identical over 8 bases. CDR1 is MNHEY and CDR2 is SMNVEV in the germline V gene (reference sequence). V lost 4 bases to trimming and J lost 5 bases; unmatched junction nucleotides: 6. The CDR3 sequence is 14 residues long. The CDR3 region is CASSYSGGRETQYF. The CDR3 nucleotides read TGTGCCAGCAGTTACTCAGGGGGCCGGGAGACCCAGTACTTC.

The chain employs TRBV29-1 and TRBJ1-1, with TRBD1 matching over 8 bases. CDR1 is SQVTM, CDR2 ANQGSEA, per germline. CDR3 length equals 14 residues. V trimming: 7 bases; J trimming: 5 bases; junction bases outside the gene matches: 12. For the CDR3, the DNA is TGCAGCGCCCTCACAGGGGGAACGGGGACTGAAGCTTTCTTT. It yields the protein CSALTGGTGTEAFF.

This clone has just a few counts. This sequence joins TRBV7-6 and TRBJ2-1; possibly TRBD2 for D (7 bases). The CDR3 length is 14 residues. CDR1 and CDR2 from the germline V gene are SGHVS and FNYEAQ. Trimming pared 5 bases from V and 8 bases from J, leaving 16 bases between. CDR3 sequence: CASSQGGEGDEQFF. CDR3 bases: TGTGCCAGCAGCCAAGGGGGGGAGGGGGATGAGCAGTTCTTC. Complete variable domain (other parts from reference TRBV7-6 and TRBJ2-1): GAGVSQSPRYKVTKRGQDVALRCDPISGHVSLYWYRQALGQGPEFLTYFNYEAQQDKSGLPNDRFSAERPEGSISTLTIQRTEQRDSAMYRCASSQGGEGDEQFFGPGTRLTVL.

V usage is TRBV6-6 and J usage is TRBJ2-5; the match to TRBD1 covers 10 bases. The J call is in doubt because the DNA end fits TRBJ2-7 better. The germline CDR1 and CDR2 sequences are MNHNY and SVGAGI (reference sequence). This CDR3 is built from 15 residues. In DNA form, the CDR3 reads TGTGCCAGCAGAGATCCGGGACAGGGGATTTACGAGCAGTACTTC. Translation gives CASRDPGQGIYEQYF.

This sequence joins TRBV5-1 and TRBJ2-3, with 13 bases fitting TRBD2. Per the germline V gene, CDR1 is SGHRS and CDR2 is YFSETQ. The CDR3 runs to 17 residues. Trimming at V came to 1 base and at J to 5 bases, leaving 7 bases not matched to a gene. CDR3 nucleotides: TGCGCCAGCAGCTTGCTACTAGCGGGGGGGCAAAAAGATACGCAGTATTTT. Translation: CASSLLLAGGQKDTQYF.

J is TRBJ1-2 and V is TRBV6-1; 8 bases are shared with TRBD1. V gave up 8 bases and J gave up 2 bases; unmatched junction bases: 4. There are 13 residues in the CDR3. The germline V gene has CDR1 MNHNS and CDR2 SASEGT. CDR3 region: CASAGGENYGYTF. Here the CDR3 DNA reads TGTGCCAGCGCAGGGGGCGAAAACTATGGCTACACCTTC.

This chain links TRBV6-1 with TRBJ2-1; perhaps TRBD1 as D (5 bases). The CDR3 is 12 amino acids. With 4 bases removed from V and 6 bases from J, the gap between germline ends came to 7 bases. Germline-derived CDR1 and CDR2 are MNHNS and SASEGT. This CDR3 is CASSADSNEQFF. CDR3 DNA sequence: TGTGCCAGCAGTGCTGACAGCAATGAGCAGTTCTTC.

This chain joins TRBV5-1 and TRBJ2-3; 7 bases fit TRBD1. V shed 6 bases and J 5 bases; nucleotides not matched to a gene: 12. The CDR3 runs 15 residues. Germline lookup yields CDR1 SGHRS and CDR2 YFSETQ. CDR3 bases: TGCGCCAGCAAGATCGAGACAGGGTGGGTAGATACGCAGTATTTT. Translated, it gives CASKIETGWVDTQYF.